This TCR beta chain was identified in a study of T cell changes during pregnancy in multiple sclerosis. Trimming stripped 3 bases from V and 3 bases from J, with 9 bases between. The CDR3 is made up of 13 amino acids. Germline CDR1 SGHVS, CDR2 FNYEAQ. TCRdb's table, derived via immunoSEQ multiplex PCR, lists solely in-frame clones and lacks some. Here the sample spans approximately 60,000 clones, 90% being singletons. The chain combines TRBV7-6 with TRBJ2-7; D is undetermined. The material sequenced was peripheral blood, taken in the third trimester of pregnancy. The origin of this receptor is a female donor in good health, enrolled as a control in a pregnancy study. The CDR3 here is CASSLSSYYEQYF. CDR3 nucleotides: TGTGCCAGCAGCTTGTCGAGCTACTACGAGCAGTACTTC.